A single T cell receptor beta chain is shown here with its context. The entry originates in a study of blood T cell repertoires in COVID-19. Study details: Samples of COVID-19 (acute and convalescent) were obtained from the United States, Italy and Spain. The analysed material was cDNA or gDNA that came from T cells, B-cell-depleted T cells, or PBMCs.

J gave up 5 bases and V 4 bases, and 9 bases lay outside the gene matches. The CDR3 has 15 residues. The germline V gene encodes CDR1 LGHDT and CDR2 YNNKEL (reference sequence). Original data processing: Nucleated cell number was recorded as an estimate derived from reference gene primer amplification. Repertoires were generated with immunoSEQ multiplex PCR, while TCRdb's copy carries only in-frame clones and drops some. The D gene and trimming were derived from the DNA, and the V and J assignments and clone size from that table. In the table there are 90,000 to 100,000 clones, roughly 72% of which are singletons.

Sample: peripheral blood. The origin of this receptor is a woman between 55 and 75 years old in a cohort sampled during active or convalescent COVID-19. The chain couples TRBV3-1 (or the pseudogene TRBV3-2) to TRBJ2-7, with 9 positions matching TRBD2. The CDR3 protein is CASSLNPSGVDEQYF. The CDR3 DNA follows: TGTGCCAGCAGCCTTAACCCTAGCGGGGTGGACGAGCAGTACTTC.